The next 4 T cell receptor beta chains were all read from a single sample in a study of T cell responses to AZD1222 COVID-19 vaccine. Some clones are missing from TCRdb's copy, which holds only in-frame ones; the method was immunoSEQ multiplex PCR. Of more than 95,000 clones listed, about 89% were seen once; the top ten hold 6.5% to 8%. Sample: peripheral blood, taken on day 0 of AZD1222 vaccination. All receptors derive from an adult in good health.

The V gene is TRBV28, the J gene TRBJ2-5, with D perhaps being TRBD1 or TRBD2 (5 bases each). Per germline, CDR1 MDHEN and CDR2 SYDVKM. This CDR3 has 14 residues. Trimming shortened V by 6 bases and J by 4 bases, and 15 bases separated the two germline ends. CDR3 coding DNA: TGTGCCAGCAGCTGGGGCGGGCCCCCAGAGACCCAGTACTTC. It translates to CASSWGGPPETQYF.

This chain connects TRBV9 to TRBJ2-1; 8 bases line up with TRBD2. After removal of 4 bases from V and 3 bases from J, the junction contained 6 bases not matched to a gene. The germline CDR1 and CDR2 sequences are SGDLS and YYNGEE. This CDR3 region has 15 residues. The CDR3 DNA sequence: TGTGCCAGCAGCCCCGGAGCGGGGGTCTACAATGAGCAGTTCTTC. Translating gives CASSPGAGVYNEQFF.

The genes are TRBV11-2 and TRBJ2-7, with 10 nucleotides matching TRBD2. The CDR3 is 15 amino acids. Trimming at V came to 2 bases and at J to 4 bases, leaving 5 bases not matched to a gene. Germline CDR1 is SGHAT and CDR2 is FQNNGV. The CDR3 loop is CASSLFSGGGYEQYF. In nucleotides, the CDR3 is TGTGCCAGCAGCTTATTCAGCGGGGGGGGATACGAGCAGTACTTC.

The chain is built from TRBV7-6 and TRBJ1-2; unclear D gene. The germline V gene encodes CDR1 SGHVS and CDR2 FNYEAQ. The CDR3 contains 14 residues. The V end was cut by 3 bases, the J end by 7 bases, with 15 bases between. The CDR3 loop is CASSLTPRSGGYTF. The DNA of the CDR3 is TGTGCCAGCAGCTTGACCCCGAGGTCGGGTGGCTACACCTTC.